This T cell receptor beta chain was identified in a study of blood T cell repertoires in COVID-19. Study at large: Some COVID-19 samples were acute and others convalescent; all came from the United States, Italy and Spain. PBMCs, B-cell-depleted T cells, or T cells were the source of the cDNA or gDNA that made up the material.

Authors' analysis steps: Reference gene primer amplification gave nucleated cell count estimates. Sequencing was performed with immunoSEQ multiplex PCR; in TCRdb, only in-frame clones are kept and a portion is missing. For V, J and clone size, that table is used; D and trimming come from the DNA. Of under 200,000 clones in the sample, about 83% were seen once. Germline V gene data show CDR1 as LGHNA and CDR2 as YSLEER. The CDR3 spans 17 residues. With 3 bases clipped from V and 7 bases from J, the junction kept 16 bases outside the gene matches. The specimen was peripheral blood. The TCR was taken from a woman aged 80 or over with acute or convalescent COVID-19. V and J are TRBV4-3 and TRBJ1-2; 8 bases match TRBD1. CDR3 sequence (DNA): TGCGCCAGCAGCCAGGCCATTGGCCAGGGGGCTTTTAGTGGCTACACCTTC. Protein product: CASSQAIGQGAFSGYTF.